The clone carrying this TCR beta chain was recorded a few times. Its antigen is undetermined. Every TCR cDNA molecule bore a unique molecular identifier. From the 5' RACE reads, TCRdb called clonotypes with MiXCR, one entry per CDR3 protein. The repertoire holds about 100,000 distinct CDR3 sequences, with roughly 4.5% as singletons. The data stem from a study of spatial heterogeneity in lung cancer. Time point: sample taken at primary tumor resection. Notes on the study in general: Mutation counts in tumors were tracked by counts of expanded intratumoral alpha and beta TCRs.

The CDR3 consists of 20 residues. The trim removed 0 bases at V and 2 bases at J, leaving 16 bases unmatched. Germline values: CDR1 KGHDR, CDR2 SFDVKD. The material was lung tumor tissue, obtained at surgery. This receptor was taken from a male donor with early-stage non-small cell lung cancer. This rearrangement joins TRBV24-1 to TRBJ2-3; TRBD1 matches 7 bases. CDR3 nucleotides: TGTGCCACCAGTGATTTGGGGACAGAAGGGCTCTCCTTACTCACAGATACGCAGTATTTT. It specifies CATSDLGTEGLSLLTDTQYF.